This T cell receptor (beta chain) was recovered during a study of a mutant IDH1 vaccine in newly diagnosed glioma (dated by TCRdb to 2020 to 2022). For the study in its entirety: Of the roughly 32 patients who were treated, 62.5% were male and about 40% were female, and the mean age was around 40 years. Longitudinal TCRB deep sequencing was performed for about two dozen treated patients wherever samples were available for exploratory analyses. Peripheral blood was collected at six visits: V03 (baseline), V05, V07, V10, V12 and V13. Prior to enrollment, standard therapy consisting of radiotherapy alone, temozolomide alone, or radiochemotherapy with temozolomide had been administered to patients, with the combination being received by most patients. Overall study results and their limits: Pseudoprogression appeared unrelated to alterations in the top peripheral T cell clonotypes detected by TCRB sequencing. The authors stated that sample limitations prevented analyses of patient blood samples from being reproduced. Vaccine-induced immune responses across multiple MHC alleles were detected in 80% to 95% of patients. Availability determined which PBMC samples were chosen for TCRB deep sequencing.

V is clipped by 0 bases and J by 7 bases, and the sequence between their germline boundaries is 9 bases long. From the cysteine up to the phenylalanine, the CDR3 has a length of 12 residues. Just CDR3 DNA is preserved here, 36 bases in frame from base 1. The germline V gene (reference sequence) supplies CDR1 GTSNPN and CDR2 SVGIG. The library was produced with the immunoSEQ multiplex PCR assay. Following the manufacturer's protocol, the hsTCRB Kit was used to amplify rearranged TCR beta chain sequences. TCRB libraries were sequenced on an Illumina MiSeq. Per the source publication's procedure: The proprietary platform of the kit vendor was used for demultiplexing, trimming and gene mapping. The clones in this table, taken by TCRdb from immuneACCESS, are in-frame only. Not every clone is retained; where verified, under half of the shortfall comes from an unresolved V gene, and the cause of the rest is unknown. That table gives V, J and clone size, and the DNA gave D and trimming. The sample table holds around 82,000 clones, of which about four fifths were seen once. Around 5.2% of the sample belongs to the ten largest clones.

On this clone: The specificity of this receptor is unknown. The sample holds no much larger clone one base away, and base qualities are not on file.

The time point label for this specimen denotes: baseline, week 1 (first vaccination visit). Sample treatment or condition, as interpreted from the label and publication: pre-vaccination baseline after standard-of-care therapy. Newly diagnosed WHO grade 3 or 4 IDH1-mutant astrocytomas showing loss of nuclear ATRX were present in the donors. The samples were drawn from NOA16, a multicentre, single-arm, open-label phase I trial in Germany that tested a mutant IDH1 peptide vaccine in humans for the first time. Blood drawn at visit V03 was used as the baseline sample for immunogenicity testing. Genomic DNA for TCRB sequencing was extracted from EDTA blood using the DNeasy Blood and Tissue Kit.

The material was PBMCs, obtained from a glioma patient treated with radiotherapy, temozolomide or both. The receptor was derived from a man aged 35 to 55 with glioma. Some clones in this sample may be carry-over from other donors' samples. The chain couples TRBV30 to TRBJ1-2, with no confidently assigned D gene. Read as DNA, the sequence is TGTGCCTGGAGTGTAGAAGTGGGTGGCTACACCTTC. The translation is CAWSVEVGGYTF.